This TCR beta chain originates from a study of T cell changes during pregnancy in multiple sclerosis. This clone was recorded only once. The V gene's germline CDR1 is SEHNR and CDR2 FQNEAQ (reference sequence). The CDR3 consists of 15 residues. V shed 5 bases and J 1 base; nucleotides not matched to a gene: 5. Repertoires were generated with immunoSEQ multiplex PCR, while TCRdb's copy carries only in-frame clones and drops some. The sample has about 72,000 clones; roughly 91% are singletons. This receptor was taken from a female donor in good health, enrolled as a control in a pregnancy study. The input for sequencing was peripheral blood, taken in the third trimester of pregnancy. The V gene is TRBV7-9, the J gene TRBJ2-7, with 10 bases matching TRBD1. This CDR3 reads CASSPADRGSYEQYF. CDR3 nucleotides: TGTGCCAGCAGCCCGGCGGACAGGGGGTCCTACGAGCAGTACTTC.